This entry features one T cell receptor (beta chain) sequence. A J-beta primer mix and a sample-barcoded 5' primer were used in a second PCR of about 6 to 12 cycles. TCRdb reprocessed the 5' RACE reads via MiXCR and lists one record per CDR3 protein. The data show 1.5 million or so distinct CDR3 sequences, 42% seen once. The CDR3 is made up of 14 amino acids. J gave up 2 bases and V 10 bases, and 9 bases lay outside the gene matches. Per germline, CDR1 ENHRY and CDR2 SYGVKD. This record comes from a study of blood T cells in healthy people across ages. V usage is TRBV10-3 and J usage is TRBJ2-5; 8 nucleotides agree with TRBD1. The sequence was obtained from a woman between 18 and 30 years old in good health. The sequencing input was blood. The CDR3 loop reads CATLGQGHQETQYF. The CDR3 DNA is TGTGCCACATTAGGACAGGGCCATCAAGAGACCCAGTACTTC.